This T cell receptor beta chain was obtained from a study of CD8 T cells in Susac syndrome (dated by TCRdb to between 2018 and 2021). For the study in its entirety: Among the sequenced Susac syndrome patients, 5 or 6 had clinically active disease and fewer than ten were in clinical remission. Whether CD8+ T cell activation and differentiation in Susac syndrome was antigen driven was tested using repertoire sequencing. Susac syndrome patients were therapy-naive, on corticosteroids (some also receiving IVIg), or on IVIg alone at blood withdrawal. The study compared CD8+ T cell repertoire clonality among around 11 healthy donors, 14 Susac syndrome patients and approximately 16 multiple sclerosis patients. Broad study findings and their caveats: The number of individuals in the TCR sequencing and HLA analysis was recognized as being relatively small. Clonal expansion was observed in Susac syndrome CD8+ repertoires, with the highest expansion in CD8+ TEMRA cells and greater expansion in clinically active than in remitting patients. In the total CD8+ and CD8+ TEMRA repertoires, 15 to 20 and five Susac-specific public clones, respectively, were identified.

RNA was extracted using the RNeasy kit, and about 0.5 to 1 ug of the RNA was reverse transcribed with random hexamers. TCR beta CDR3 regions were amplified with the immunoSEQ multiplex PCR assay covering 54 Vbeta and 13 Jbeta segments. Bias from PCR amplification was corrected by using a synthetic template baseline for primer optimization and for computational correction. On the authors' methods: Reads were annotated to V, D and J genes according to IMGT and were analyzed with immunoSEQ Analyzer, with only productive sequences retained. Clonality was computed as one minus Shannon entropy normalized by log2 of the number of productive unique sequences. Public and private clones were assessed among the 100 most prevalent clones of each patient and control. Susac-specific clones were defined as absent from healthy and MS cohorts, 850 to 1,300 published viral clones and other ImmuneACCESS disease sequences. The public reads were reprocessed in TCRdb via fastp at Q25 and MiXCR, keeping in-frame beta chains. Rows matching on CDR3 protein sequence are summarized as one entry with the most common DNA and genes. These V and J calls originate from TCRdb's pipeline instead of the authors' own analysis. Counted in this sample were 75,000 to 100,000 distinct CDR3 sequences; about 94% of them appeared once. The top ten clones comprise 0.85% to 1% of the sample.

Remarks on this clonotype: The antigen it binds to is not known. No qualities accompany the bases; no much larger clone lies one base away.

V is shortened by 5 bases, J by 7 bases, and the region joining them spans 16 bases. The CDR3 sequence holds 14 residues, the cysteine and phenylalanine included. Here the CDR3 DNA is all that survives: 42 bases in frame from base 1. CDR1 and CDR2, per the germline V gene, are SGHTA and FQGNSA. Peripheral blood CD8+ and CD4+ T cells from healthy donors, Susac syndrome patients and multiple sclerosis patients were profiled by high-throughput TCR beta sequencing. Recently defined diagnostic criteria for definite or probable disease were met by the Susac syndrome patients. Bulk CD8+ and CD4+ T cells were purified by magnetic negative isolation, while CD8+ TEMRA cells were enriched using FACS. Blood was drawn into EDTA tubes, processed within 24 hours, and PBMCs were isolated by density gradient centrifugation. PBMCs intended for TCR sequencing were cryopreserved in liquid nitrogen and thawed later in a water bath at 37 degrees C. The sorted or isolated CD4+, CD8+ and CD8+ TEMRA cells reached a purity of at least 90%.

The receptor comes from a human donor with Susac syndrome. The rearrangement joined TRBV7-2 to TRBJ2-3; a tentative D match to TRBD2 spans 5 bases. Sequencing used CD8+ T cells from PBMCs. The nucleotide sequence is given as TGTGCCAGCAGCCCGGTTGGGTCGGGGAATACGCAGTATTTT. This encodes CASSPVGSGNTQYF.